This T cell receptor (beta chain) was captured in a study of T cell responses to AZD1222 COVID-19 vaccine (dated by TCRdb to the early 2020s). Study-level background: Because spike-specific TCR depth and breadth did not differ between the two schedules, AZD1222 recipients who got a second dose at roughly 4 weeks were pooled with those who got a second dose at roughly 12 weeks. A total of 230 to 250 trial participants underwent TCR sequencing, of whom some 210 received two doses of AZD1222 and about 25 received two doses of the MenACWY control vaccine. Trial participants were enrolled into age subgroups of 18-55, 56-69 and 70-plus years, which contained about 150, 27 and 61 TCR-sequenced participants, respectively. General study outcomes and caveats: Participants were mostly white British and included more females than males, and it was suggested by the authors that clonal diversity may have been underestimated. After two AZD1222 doses, both the breadth and the depth of spike-specific TCRs were significantly higher than at day 0 and than in MenACWY recipients. Because no day 14 peak-response samples were available, the repertoires could be characterized only after the peak T cell response. Only six AZD1222 recipients were SARS-CoV-2 seropositive at baseline, limiting conclusions about previously exposed vaccinees. Reportedly, close to half of the unique spike-specific TCRs recognized epitopes lying outside the regions that are mutated in the B.1.351 and B.1.1.7 variants. The 56-69-year group was small, and its depth increase did not reach significance, likely because of low power. Vaccine-associated CD4 TCRs spanned the whole spike protein, with dominant responses in regions 160-218 and 743-854.

The sample's time point label is to be understood as: baseline before first vaccination. The vaccinee samples were drawn from two UK trials, COV001 and COV002, one of which was a single-blind randomized controlled phase 2/3 trial testing AZD1222 (ChAdOx1 nCoV-19) in healthy adults. For TCRbeta chain sequencing, PBMC samples were collected from trial participants at day 0 and at day 28 after the second dose. Points on this clone: It lacks a known antigen. Per-base quality was not reported, and no clone a single base away is much larger than it.

The CDR3 regions of human TCRbeta chains were subjected to immunosequencing. In the original analysis: Repertoire TCRs were checked for matches against a reference library of SARS-CoV-2-specific TCRs that had been generated using the MIRA antigen-specificity platform. Breadth was defined as the fraction of unique TCRs that were SARS-CoV-2-associated, and depth was defined as the fraction of total T cells that were SARS-CoV-2-associated. Using the MIRA data, each spike-specific TCR was assigned both to the spike region to which the TCR was reactive and to a CD4 or CD8 class. Log10-transformed breadth and depth values were compared by one-way ANOVA with Sidak's multiple comparisons tests. TCRdb mirrors the immuneACCESS table, restricted to in-frame sequences. Some clones are absent from its copies; in checked studies, under half trace to an unresolved V gene, and the reason for the others is unknown. For V, J and clone size, that table is used; D and trimming come from the DNA. For this sample the table gives roughly 100,000 clones, of which less than 95% were detected only once. Clones ranked in the top ten supply about 1.5% of the sample.

The V and J ends are trimmed by 0 bases and 2 bases, leaving 10 bases between them. Looking up the germline V gene (reference sequence) yields CDR1 WNHNN and CDR2 SYGVQD. The CDR3 covers 15 residues, taking in both the cysteine and the phenylalanine. The entry retains the CDR3 DNA only, 45 bases that are in frame from base 1. This sample comprised peripheral blood, obtained on day 0 of AZD1222 vaccination. The rearrangement joined TRBV10-1 to TRBJ2-5; tentative D gene TRBD1, with 6 bases matching. This receptor was identified in an adult in good health. The nucleotides read TGCGCCAGCAGTGAGTCGTTAGGGGGACAAGAGACCCAGTACTTC. Translation gives CASSESLGGQETQYF.